The 12 T cell receptor beta chains below were found in one sample sequenced in a study of vaccination and CD4 T cells after COVID-19. The time point denotes: late sampling 161 to 241 days after vaccination in a few convalescent patients. TCRdb passed the PCR reads through MiXCR, listing each CDR3 protein once. Altogether more than 25,000 distinct CDR3 sequences are present, about 46% being singletons, with the ten largest covering about 5.3%. The source was CD4+ T cells from blood, collected about 7 months after SARS-CoV-2 vaccination. All receptors come from a human donor who had recovered from COVID-19.

V is TRBV29-1 and J is TRBJ1-3; D gene uncertain. CDR3 size: 14 residues. CDR1 and CDR2 (germline): SQVTM, ANQGSEA. The V end was cut by 4 bases, the J end by 3 bases, with 13 bases between. The CDR3 loop reads CSVASAYRGNTIYF. The CDR3 DNA reads as TGCAGCGTTGCTTCGGCATACCGTGGAAACACCATATATTTT. Combining the CDR3 with reference TRBV29-1 and TRBJ1-3 gives the whole variable domain SAVISQKPSRDICQRGTSLTIQCQVDSQVTMMFWYRQQPGQSLTLIATANQGSEATYESGFVIDKFPISRPNLTFSTLTVSNMSPEDSSIYLCSVASAYRGNTIYFGEGSWLTVV.

V and J are TRBV27 and TRBJ2-2, with 13 nucleotides matching TRBD2. Germline CDR1 and CDR2: MNHEY and SMNVEV (reference sequence). The CDR3 loop spans 17 amino acids. J gave up 3 bases and V 3 bases, and 4 bases lay outside the gene matches. Here the CDR3 reads CASSLGLAGRYTGELFF. The CDR3 DNA reads as TGTGCCAGCAGTTTGGGACTAGCGGGGAGATACACCGGGGAGCTGTTTTTT.

The rearrangement links TRBV2 to TRBJ2-1, with 7 bases matching TRBD2. Trimming at V came to 7 bases and at J to 4 bases, leaving 13 bases not matched to a gene. CDR3 length equals 16 residues. The V gene's germline CDR1 is SNHLY and CDR2 FYNNEI. The CDR3 reads CASIRGPSGGYNEQFF. The CDR3 DNA follows: TGTGCCAGCATCAGAGGTCCTAGCGGAGGATACAATGAGCAGTTCTTC.

This clonotype was seen once. V usage is TRBV27 and J usage is TRBJ2-1; 7 nucleotides line up with TRBD2. Germline V lookup: CDR1 MNHEY, CDR2 SMNVEV (reference sequence). The CDR3 runs to 16 residues. Trimming cost V 6 bases and J 2 bases; bases outside gene matches: 10. The CDR3 DNA reads as TGTGCCAGCAGACCCCGACTAGCCGGTACCTACAATGAGCAGTTCTTC. Protein: CASRPRLAGTYNEQFF.

This clonotype was detected only once. The gene calls are TRBV7-9 and TRBJ2-7, with D perhaps matching TRBD1 (6 bases). Germline V gene data show CDR1 as SEHNR and CDR2 as FQNEAQ (reference sequence). Trimming left V 4 bases short and J 5 bases short, with 15 bases between. The CDR3 has 14 residues. The CDR3 coding sequence is TGTGCCAGCAGCTCCGTTTCTAGGGGGAACGAGCAGTACTTC. It encodes CASSSVSRGNEQYF.

This chain joins TRBV2 and TRBJ2-4; a possible D gene is TRBD1 (6 bases). The germline V gene has CDR1 SNHLY and CDR2 FYNNEI. This CDR3 spans 11 amino acids. V lost 6 bases and J 8 bases, leaving 8 bases between the germline ends. In nucleotides, the CDR3 is TGTGCCAGCAGACAGGGTTACATTCAGTACTTC. This encodes CASRQGYIQYF.

V gene TRBV20-1 combines with J gene TRBJ2-7, with TRBD2 identical over 9 bases. CDR1 is DFQATT, CDR2 SNEGSKA, per germline (reference sequence). J was trimmed by 3 bases and V by 0 bases; bases with no gene match: 6. CDR3 length equals 15 residues. CDR3 nucleotides: TGCAGTGCTAGAGATTATAGCGGGAGTTTCTACGAGCAGTACTTC. Its protein product is CSARDYSGSFYEQYF.

This chain connects TRBV20-1 to TRBJ2-1, with D possibly TRBD1 on 6 matching bases. The germline CDR1 and CDR2 sequences are DFQATT and SNEGSKA (reference sequence). The CDR3 is 15 residues long. Trimming stripped 4 bases from V and 4 bases from J, with 17 bases between. The DNA for the CDR3 is TGCAGTGCTACGACAGGACAGAAACATTACAATGAGCAGTTCTTC. This sequence encodes CSATTGQKHYNEQFF.

J is TRBJ2-1 and V is TRBV5-1; D is undetermined. Trimming left V 2 bases short and J 0 bases short, with 9 bases between. Germline V lookup: CDR1 SGHRS, CDR2 YFSETQ. This CDR3 contains 15 residues. The DNA of the CDR3 is TGCGCCAGCAGCTTCAGCGCGAGCTCCTACAATGAGCAGTTCTTC. Translated: CASSFSASSYNEQFF. The full variable domain, rest sourced from reference TRBV5-1 and TRBJ2-1, is KAGVTQTPRYLIKTRGQQVTLSCSPISGHRSVSWYQQTPGQGLQFLFEYFSETQRNKGNFPGRFSGRQFSNSRSEMNVSTLELGDSALYLCASSFSASSYNEQFFGPGTRLTVL.

A remark on this clonotype: The junction departs from the called germline gene at one end, perhaps through a read error. V usage is TRBV20-1 and J usage is TRBJ1-1, with 8 positions matching TRBD1. CDR3 length: 14 residues. Germline values: CDR1 DFQATT, CDR2 SNEGSKA (reference sequence). The CDR3 nucleotides are TGCAGTGGCACGACAGGGGTATGGAACTCTGAAGCTTTCTTT. This codes for CSGTTGVWNSEAFF.

The V gene is TRBV7-3, the J gene TRBJ2-1, with 11 bases lining up with TRBD2. V gave up 5 bases and J gave up 8 bases; unmatched junction bases: 8. CDR1 and CDR2 (germline): SGHTA, FQGTGA. This CDR3 comprises 15 residues. The CDR3 sequence is CASSVTSGSVHEQFF. As DNA, the CDR3 is TGTGCCAGCAGCGTTACTAGCGGGAGTGTCCATGAGCAGTTCTTC.

V is TRBV7-2 and J is TRBJ2-7; D not resolved. Germline V CDR1 and CDR2: SGHTA, FQGNSA. This CDR3 has 14 residues. V lost 4 bases to trimming and J lost 2 bases, with 12 bases between them. DNA of the CDR3: TGTGCCAGCAGCTCCCGGGTCACCCCCTACGAGCAGTACTTC. This codes for CASSSRVTPYEQYF. The full variable domain, rest sourced from reference TRBV7-2 and TRBJ2-7, is GAGVSQSPSNKVTEKGKDVELRCDPISGHTALYWYRQSLGQGLEFLIYFQGNSAPDKSGLPSDRFSAERTGGSVSTLTIQRTQQEDSAVYLCASSSRVTPYEQYFGPGTRLTVT.